Each of the 29 T cell receptor beta chains below was sequenced from the same sample in a study of T cells expressing NK-cell markers. TCRdb re-called the 5' RACE reads and gives one entry per CDR3 protein, without DNA. The sample has fewer than 200,000 distinct CDR3 sequences, and its top ten clones hold about a fifth. The sequenced material came from blood T cells: a sorted CD56 or NKG2C T cell subset, CD4+ or CD8+ T cells, or bulk PBMC T cells (not recorded which). All receptors come from a woman between 18 and 70 years old in good health.

The chain couples TRBV6-1 to TRBJ2-2; TCRdb designates TRBD1, a call that cannot be tested without DNA. The CDR3 length is 15 residues. Germline V lookup: CDR1 MNHNS, CDR2 SASEGT. CDR3 sequence: CASNPGQGNTGELFF.

The rearrangement joins TRBV10-3 to TRBJ2-7; without DNA, the TCRdb call of TRBD1 cannot be checked. CDR3 length: 14 residues. CDR1 is ENHRY and CDR2 is SYGVKD in the germline V gene. The CDR3 loop is CAITPRDRGYEQYF.

This chain connects TRBV29-1 to TRBJ2-4. The CDR3 totals 13 residues. From germline, CDR1 is SQVTM and CDR2 ANQGSEA. The CDR3 sequence is CSVGQLAKNIQYF. The full variable domain, with the rest looked up from reference TRBV29-1 and TRBJ2-4, is SAVISQKPSRDICQRGTSLTIQCQVDSQVTMMFWYRQQPGQSLTLIATANQGSEATYESGFVIDKFPISRPNLTFSTLTVSNMSPEDSSIYLCSVGQLAKNIQYFGAGTRLSVL.

The chain is built from TRBV6-5 and TRBJ1-5. Germline V lookup: CDR1 MNHEY, CDR2 SVGAGI. CDR3 length equals 14 residues. Here the CDR3 reads CASSLQGTNQPQHF.

V usage is TRBV7-3 and J usage is TRBJ2-1. Germline loops: CDR1 SGHTA, CDR2 FQGTGA. The CDR3 sequence is 12 residues long. This chain's CDR3 is CASSFTDNEQFF.

J is TRBJ2-2 and V is TRBV20-1. This CDR3 is 14 amino acids long. CDR1 is DFQATT and CDR2 is SNEGSKA in the germline V gene (reference sequence). The CDR3 reads CSARESSGIGELFF.

V usage is TRBV12-3 or TRBV12-4 and J usage is TRBJ1-5; as DNA is missing, the TRBD1 call by TCRdb cannot be tested. The CDR3 totals 14 residues. CDR3 sequence reads: CASSLRTGLEPQHF.

The chain links TRBV13 to TRBJ2-5; TCRdb reports TRBD2, a call that lacks DNA to check it against. This CDR3 spans 13 amino acids. Germline loops: CDR1 PRHDT, CDR2 FYEKMQ (reference sequence). This chain's CDR3 is CATRTSGIETQYF.

J is TRBJ1-1 and V is TRBV3-1. This CDR3 is 14 amino acids long. Germline V gene data show CDR1 as LGHDT and CDR2 as YNNKEL (reference sequence). The CDR3 here is CASSRRGYLVEAFF. Full variable domain (remainder filled in from reference TRBV3-1 and TRBJ1-1): DTAVSQTPKYLVTQMGNDKSIKCEQNLGHDTMYWYKQDSKKFLKIMFSYNNKELIINETVPNRFSPKSPDKAHLNLHINSLELGDSAVYFCASSRRGYLVEAFFGQGTRLTVV.

The chain combines TRBV2 with TRBJ2-1; absent DNA, TCRdb's TRBD2 call cannot be checked. CDR1 and CDR2 from the germline V gene are SNHLY and FYNNEI. This CDR3 region has 15 residues. Here the CDR3 reads CASLTSGSSYNEQFF.

J is TRBJ2-1 and V is TRBV7-2; the TCRdb call, TRBD1, lacks DNA for checking. The V gene's germline CDR1 is SGHTA and CDR2 FQGNSA. The CDR3 covers 14 residues. This CDR3 is CASSPPGVRNEQFF.

The chain joins TRBV18 to TRBJ2-5. CDR3 size: 14 residues. Germline CDR1 and CDR2: KGHSH and LQKENI. The CDR3 loop is CASSPPAAQETQYF.

The CDR3 spells CSVQGARGNQPQHF. This rearrangement joins TRBV20-1 to TRBJ1-5; TCRdb returns TRBD1, unconfirmable since there is no DNA. CDR3 length equals 14 residues. Germline V gives CDR1 DFQATT, CDR2 SNEGSKA (reference sequence).

V gene TRBV30 combines with J gene TRBJ2-6. The CDR3 extends over 11 amino acids. Germline V CDR1 and CDR2: GTSNPN, SVGIG (reference sequence). CDR3 residues: CAWNFQNVLTF.

This rearrangement joins TRBV12-3 or TRBV12-4 to TRBJ2-1; TCRdb gives TRBD2 as the D gene, but with no DNA this cannot be confirmed. The CDR3 consists of 14 residues. The CDR3 spells CASRPSGGNNEQFF.

This chain links TRBV12-3 or TRBV12-4 with TRBJ2-3; absent DNA, TCRdb's TRBD1 call cannot be checked. The CDR3 totals 14 residues. The CDR3 loop reads CASSPTGWADTQYF.

The J gene is TRBJ2-3, the V gene TRBV4-1; TCRdb reports TRBD2, a call that lacks DNA to check it against. This CDR3 region has 16 residues. CDR1 is MGHRA and CDR2 is YSYEKL in the germline V gene. Here the CDR3 reads CASSQERGRPADTQYF.

This chain links TRBV20-1 with TRBJ2-5; the TCRdb D gene call, TRBD2, has no DNA to confirm it. The CDR3 is 15 amino acids. Germline V gene lookup returns CDR1 DFQATT and CDR2 SNEGSKA (reference sequence). Here the CDR3 reads CSARRLAGQQETQYF.

The rearrangement links TRBV7-2 to TRBJ2-4. The length of the CDR3 is 16 residues. Germline V lookup: CDR1 SGHTA, CDR2 FQGNSA. The CDR3: CASSLGPSLAKNIQYF.

This chain links TRBV4-1 with TRBJ2-3; lacking DNA, the TRBD2 call made by TCRdb goes unchecked. Germline CDR1 and CDR2: MGHRA and YSYEKL. The CDR3 runs 17 residues. The CDR3 protein is CASSPHTSPSGTDTQYF.

The rearrangement joins TRBV7-6 to TRBJ2-1; TCRdb calls TRBD1, which cannot be checked without DNA. Looked up from germline, CDR1 is SGHVS and CDR2 is FNYEAQ. This CDR3 region has 17 residues. CDR3 residues: CASSLGGGGGSYNEQFF.

The chain combines TRBV6-6 with TRBJ1-5. The germline CDR1 and CDR2 sequences are MNHNY and SVGAGI (reference sequence). This CDR3 comprises 13 residues. This CDR3 reads CASSTGYHQPQHF.

The gene calls are TRBV3-1 and TRBJ1-5. CDR1 is LGHDT, CDR2 YNNKEL, per germline (reference sequence). The CDR3 runs to 15 residues. CDR3 protein: CASSQDPGGHQPQHF.

The chain is built from TRBV20-1 and TRBJ1-2. Germline V gene data show CDR1 as DFQATT and CDR2 as SNEGSKA (reference sequence). CDR3 length: 12 amino acids. The CDR3 protein is CSARGQYYGYTF.

The rearrangement joins TRBV15 to TRBJ2-3; the D gene TCRdb calls, TRBD1, cannot be checked with no DNA. The CDR3 loop spans 14 amino acids. Per the germline V gene, CDR1 is LNHNV and CDR2 is YYDKDF (reference sequence). This chain's CDR3 is CATSRRVGTDTQYF.

The genes are TRBV5-1 and TRBJ1-4. CDR1 is SGHRS and CDR2 is YFSETQ in the germline V gene. The CDR3 runs to 16 residues. The CDR3 reads CASSLTSGGRNEKLFF. Together with reference TRBV5-1 and TRBJ1-4, the CDR3 gives the full variable domain: KAGVTQTPRYLIKTRGQQVTLSCSPISGHRSVSWYQQTPGQGLQFLFEYFSETQRNKGNFPGRFSGRQFSNSRSEMNVSTLELGDSALYLCASSLTSGGRNEKLFFGSGTQLSVL.

The chain uses TRBV4-1 and TRBJ2-5; TCRdb's assignment of TRBD2 cannot be checked, as there is no DNA. Germline lookup yields CDR1 MGHRA and CDR2 YSYEKL. The CDR3 is made up of 15 amino acids. Here the CDR3 reads CASSQDGGLKETQYF.

The J gene is TRBJ2-1, the V gene TRBV10-3; without DNA, the TCRdb call of TRBD2 cannot be checked. The CDR3 totals 17 residues. Germline V gene lookup returns CDR1 ENHRY and CDR2 SYGVKD. The CDR3 spells CAISEGAGGPRINEQFF.

This rearrangement joins TRBV4-2 to TRBJ2-1. Per the germline V gene, CDR1 is LGHNA and CDR2 is YNFKEQ. CDR3 size: 15 residues. CDR3 sequence: CASSQDLGTHNEQFF.